Listed below are T cell receptor beta chains from one sample, sequenced in a study of blood T cell repertoires in COVID-19. Here immunoSEQ multiplex PCR was the method, and the copy in TCRdb shows in-frame clones only, minus some. Here the sample spans 200,000 or so clones, around 85% being singletons. The sequencing sample was made of peripheral blood. These receptors all come from a man in his 60s with COVID-19, enrolled during active disease. Both conserved end residues are part of each CDR3. Each record gives: J gene, D gene, clone size, V gene, CDR3 DNA, CDR3 protein. D genes are given only for firm matches. Some rows mark clone size as missing; the rest say once, few, many or name a class of expanded clone.

TRBJ1-2 . few TRBV5-1 TGCGCCAGCAGCTTGGAAGGGGTGGTTGGCTACACCTTC CASSLEGVVGYTF
TRBJ2-1 . once TRBV30 TGTGCCTGGAGTGTACGTGGGGGGTCCGGTGAGCAGTTCTTC CAWSVRGGSGEQFF
TRBJ2-1 . . TRBV30 TGTGCCCGGCTGGGAGTCCACAATGAGCAGTTCTTC CARLGVHNEQFF
TRBJ2-7 . . TRBV7-9 TGTGCCAGCAGCCCCCGGGCGGGGGACACTTCCTACGAGCAGTACTTC CASSPRAGDTSYEQYF
TRBJ1-2 TRBD1 . TRBV6-1 TGTGCCAGCAGCGATGACAGGGGGAGAGTCTATGGCTACACCTTC CASSDDRGRVYGYTF
TRBJ2-1 . . TRBV6-1 TGTGCCAGCAGTGAATGGCAGGGTGCGTTTAGGTACAATGAGCAGTTCTTC CASSEWQGAFRYNEQFF
TRBJ1-1 TRBD1 . TRBV29-1 TGCAGCGTTTCCGACAGGGGAGTCACTGAAGCTTTCTTT CSVSDRGVTEAFF
TRBJ2-7 . . TRBV28 TGTGCCAGCAGTTCTCCCAGAATTCTCGGGGAGCAGTACTTC CASSSPRILGEQYF
TRBJ2-5 . . TRBV5-1 TGCGCCAGCAGCTTGATCAGCGGTCGAAAGCGGGAGACCCAGTACTTC CASSLISGRKRETQYF
TRBJ1-2 . . TRBV3-1/TRBV3-2 TGTGCCAGCAGCCTCCCCCACATCCACAGGCAATCCTCCCCCCCCCATGGCTACACCTTC CASSLPHIHRQSSPPHGYTF
TRBJ1-3 . . TRBV2 TGTGCCAGCACAATCAGGGATGGGTCTGGAAACACCATATATTTT CASTIRDGSGNTIYF
TRBJ2-1 TRBD2 . TRBV6-4 TGTGCCAGCAGTGACTCAAAAAGCGGGAGTTCCTACAATGAGCAGTTCTTC CASSDSKSGSSYNEQFF
TRBJ1-5 . . TRBV24-1 TGTGCCACCAGTGAAGGGGGACTAAAGCCCCAGCATTTT CATSEGGLKPQHF
TRBJ2-1 . . TRBV5-1 TGCGCCAGCAGCTTGGGTGGGAGGATCTATGAGCAGTTCTTC CASSLGGRIYEQFF
TRBJ2-5 TRBD2 . TRBV3-1/TRBV3-2 TGTGCCAGCAGCCCCGGGGTAGCGGGAGGGAGGGAGACCCAGTACTTC CASSPGVAGGRETQYF
TRBJ1-4 . . TRBV25-1 TGTGCCAGCAAAACAGGCCCGGCTGAAAAACTGTTTTTT CASKTGPAEKLFF
TRBJ2-3 . . TRBV7-7 TGTGCCAGCAGCTTAGGGCCCACAGATACGCAGTATTTT CASSLGPTDTQYF
TRBJ2-2 . few TRBV2 TGTGCCAGCAGTGACGGTGTGAGGGCCACCGGGGAGCTGTTTTTT CASSDGVRATGELFF
TRBJ2-7 TRBD2 . TRBV29-1 TGCAGCGTCGTAGGACTAGCGGGACCCTACGAGCAGTACTTC CSVVGLAGPYEQYF
TRBJ1-5 . . TRBV5-1 TGCGCCAGCAGCTTGGCACCGGGGGGCGGCCAGCCCCAGCATTTT CASSLAPGGGQPQHF
TRBJ1-1 . . TRBV7-2 TGTGCCAGCAGCTCCGTAGTTGGTCGAAACACTGAAGCTTTCTTT CASSSVVGRNTEAFF
TRBJ1-1 . . TRBV10-3 TGTGCCATCAGTGAGTCAGGGGTTGATACTGAAGCTTTCTTT CAISESGVDTEAFF
TRBJ1-2 . . TRBV4-2 TGTGCCAGCAGCCAAGAGGTCGGGGACTATGGCTACACCTTC CASSQEVGDYGYTF
TRBJ1-1 . once TRBV30 TGTGCCTGGGAAAAGGGGGGGACTATGAACACTGAAGCTTTCTTT CAWEKGGTMNTEAFF
TRBJ1-1 . once TRBV7-9 TGTGCCAGCAGCTTACCGGGAGGGCCTGAAGCTTTCTTT CASSLPGGPEAFF
TRBJ1-2 TRBD1 . TRBV7-9 TGTGCCAGCAGCTTATCCGGGACAGGGTGGTATGGCTACACCTTC CASSLSGTGWYGYTF
TRBJ2-1 TRBD2 . TRBV30 TGTGCCTGGGTTCGACTAGCGGGAGGCGGGTACAATGAGCAGTTCTTC CAWVRLAGGGYNEQFF